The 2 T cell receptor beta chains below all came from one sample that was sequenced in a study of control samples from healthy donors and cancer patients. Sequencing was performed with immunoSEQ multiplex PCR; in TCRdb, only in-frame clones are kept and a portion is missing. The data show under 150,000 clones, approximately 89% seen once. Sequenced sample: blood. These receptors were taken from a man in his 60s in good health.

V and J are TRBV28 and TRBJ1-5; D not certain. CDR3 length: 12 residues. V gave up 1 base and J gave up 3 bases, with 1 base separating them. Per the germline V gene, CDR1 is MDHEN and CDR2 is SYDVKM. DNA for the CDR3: TGTGCCAGCAGTTTATTCAATCAGCCCCAGCATTTT. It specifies CASSLFNQPQHF.

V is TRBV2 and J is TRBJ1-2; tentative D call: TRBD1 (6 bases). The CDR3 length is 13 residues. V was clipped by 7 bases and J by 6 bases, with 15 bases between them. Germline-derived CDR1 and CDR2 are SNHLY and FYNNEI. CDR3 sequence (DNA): TGTGCCAGCACACGGGGGCGTATTGATGGCTACACCTTC. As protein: CASTRGRIDGYTF.